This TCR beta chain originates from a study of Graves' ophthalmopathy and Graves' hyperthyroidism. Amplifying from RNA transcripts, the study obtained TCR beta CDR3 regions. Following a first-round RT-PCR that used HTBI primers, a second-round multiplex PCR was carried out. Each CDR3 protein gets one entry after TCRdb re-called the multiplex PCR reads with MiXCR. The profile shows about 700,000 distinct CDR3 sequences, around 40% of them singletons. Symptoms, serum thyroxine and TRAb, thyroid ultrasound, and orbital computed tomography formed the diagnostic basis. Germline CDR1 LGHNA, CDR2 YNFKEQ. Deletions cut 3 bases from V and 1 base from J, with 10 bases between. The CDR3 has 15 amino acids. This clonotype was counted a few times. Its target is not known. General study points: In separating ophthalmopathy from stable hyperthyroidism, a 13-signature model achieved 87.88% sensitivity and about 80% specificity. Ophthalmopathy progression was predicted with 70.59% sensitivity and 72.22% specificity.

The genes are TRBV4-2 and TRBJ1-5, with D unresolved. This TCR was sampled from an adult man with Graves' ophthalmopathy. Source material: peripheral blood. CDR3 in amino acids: CASSHDTRSNQPQHF. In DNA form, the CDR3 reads TGTGCCAGCAGCCACGACACACGCAGCAATCAGCCCCAGCATTTT.